The 30 T cell receptor beta chains given below trace back to one sample, sequenced in a study of OX40 agonist ivuxolimab in advanced cancers. Some clones are missing from TCRdb's copy, which holds only in-frame ones; the method was immunoSEQ multiplex PCR. The sample has around 80,000 clones; around 86% are singletons. The sequences come from CD4+ or CD8+ T cells sorted from blood, collected in a trial of the OX40 agonist ivuxolimab. All receptors come from an adult with an advanced solid tumor such as melanoma, head and neck, liver or kidney cancer.

The genes are TRBV20-1 and TRBJ1-1; the D gene is possibly TRBD1 (5 bases). V lost 5 bases and J 8 bases, leaving 12 bases between the germline ends. Per the germline V gene, CDR1 is DFQATT and CDR2 is SNEGSKA (reference sequence). The length of the CDR3 is 11 residues. CDR3 DNA sequence: TGCAGTGCTTCGGGAAACAGGGAAGCTTTCTTT. It translates to CSASGNREAFF.

The chain joins TRBV5-1 to TRBJ2-7; the match to TRBD1 covers 12 bases. The CDR3 contains 15 residues. Germline assignment: CDR1 SGHRS and CDR2 YFSETQ. With V trimmed by 9 bases and J by 9 bases, 16 bases remained unmatched. In DNA, the CDR3 is TGCGCCACCAAGCAAGGGGGACAGGGGGCAATTGGGCAGTACGTC. Translated: CATKQGGQGAIGQYV.

This rearrangement joins TRBV2 to TRBJ1-2; D may be TRBD1 (6 bases). There are 13 residues in the CDR3. Germline V gene data show CDR1 as SNHLY and CDR2 as FYNNEI. The V and J ends lost 6 bases and 8 bases respectively, with 16 bases between them. The CDR3 here is CASSPRGGRGYTF. CDR3 DNA sequence: TGTGCCAGCAGCCCTAGAGGGGGGCGCGGCTACACCTTC.

This clone has a single count. The chain links TRBV18 to TRBJ1-1; TRBD1 might be the D (6 bases). CDR3 length equals 15 residues. CDR1 is KGHSH, CDR2 LQKENI, per germline. The V gene lost 3 bases and the J gene lost 0 bases, with 11 bases spanning the gap. In nucleotides, the CDR3 is TGTGCCAGCTCACCTCCGGGGGCGGTGAACACTGAAGCTTTCTTT. Its protein is CASSPPGAVNTEAFF.

V usage is TRBV2 and J usage is TRBJ2-7; 10 bases line up with TRBD1. This CDR3 has 15 amino acids. The trim removed 1 base at V and 3 bases at J, leaving 3 bases unmatched. CDR1 and CDR2 (germline): SNHLY, FYNNEI. This CDR3 is CASSEDRTGGYEQYF. CDR3 DNA sequence: TGTGCCAGCAGTGAAGACCGGACAGGGGGCTACGAGCAGTACTTC.

This rearrangement joins TRBV20-1 to TRBJ2-5; 8 bases line up with TRBD1. CDR1 is DFQATT and CDR2 is SNEGSKA in the germline V gene (reference sequence). The CDR3 covers 11 residues. V gave up 6 bases and J gave up 5 bases; unmatched junction bases: 2. The CDR3 reads CSARQGETQYF. The DNA for the CDR3 is TGCAGTGCCAGACAGGGGGAGACCCAGTACTTC.

The V and J genes are TRBV7-3 and TRBJ2-7; no clear D gene. With 2 bases removed from V and 1 base from J, the gap between germline ends came to 6 bases. Germline V gene sequence: CDR1 SGHTA, CDR2 FQGTGA. This CDR3 region has 13 residues. The CDR3 spells CASSLGNSYEQYF. The CDR3 DNA is TGTGCCAGCAGCTTAGGTAATTCCTACGAGCAGTACTTC.

The chain carries TRBV6-5 and TRBJ1-1; D might be TRBD1 (5 bases). This CDR3 is 12 amino acids long. V was shortened by 8 bases and J by 4 bases, with 11 bases between the two germline ends. Germline V gives CDR1 MNHEY, CDR2 SVGAGI. The CDR3: CASSGGFTEAFF. The CDR3 DNA follows: TGTGCCAGCTCCGGGGGGTTCACTGAAGCTTTCTTT.

This chain links TRBV30 with TRBJ2-3; the match to TRBD2 covers 9 bases. The length of the CDR3 is 16 residues. Losses at the gene ends were 3 bases for V and 2 bases for J; bases not matched to a gene: 9. CDR1 is GTSNPN and CDR2 is SVGIG in the germline V gene (reference sequence). CDR3 amino acids: CAWSSLAGVLTDTQYF. DNA of the CDR3: TGTGCCTGGAGCTCCTTAGCGGGAGTGCTCACAGATACGCAGTATTTT.

The chain is built from TRBV14 and TRBJ1-6; D is possibly TRBD1 (6 bases). V was clipped by 3 bases and J by 8 bases, with 8 bases between them. The germline gives CDR1 SGHDN, CDR2 FVKESK. The CDR3 extends over 13 amino acids. CDR3: CASSQRQDSPLHF. The DNA of the CDR3 is TGTGCCAGCAGCCAGAGACAGGATTCACCCCTCCACTTT.

The rearrangement uses TRBV6-1 and TRBJ1-5; D not resolved. The germline CDR1 and CDR2 sequences are MNHNS and SASEGT. V was trimmed by 6 bases and J by 0 bases, leaving 6 bases between them. The CDR3 spans 13 residues. CDR3 protein: CASSLNSNQPQHF. The CDR3, as DNA: TGTGCCAGCAGCCTAAATAGCAATCAGCCCCAGCATTTT.

The chain uses TRBV7-3 and TRBJ2-1, with 11 nucleotides matching TRBD2. The CDR3 has 16 residues. Germline V gene data show CDR1 as SGHTA and CDR2 as FQGTGA. After removal of 5 bases from V and 7 bases from J, the junction contained 10 bases not matched to a gene. The CDR3 reads CASSPFSGRAGNEQFF. The DNA of the CDR3 is TGTGCCAGCAGCCCCTTTAGCGGGAGGGCCGGTAATGAGCAGTTCTTC.

V gene TRBV6-1 combines with J gene TRBJ1-4; 7 bases match TRBD1. Germline V gene lookup returns CDR1 MNHNS and CDR2 SASEGT. There are 15 residues in the CDR3. Germline trimming cut 7 bases from V and 0 bases from J; bases unmatched to any gene: 5. The CDR3 region has the DNA TGTGCCAGCACCCTACAGGGGCCAACTAATGAAAAACTGTTTTTT. Encoded protein: CASTLQGPTNEKLFF.

This clone was observed once. The chain carries TRBV18 and TRBJ1-1; D is uncertain. This CDR3 has 14 amino acids. Trimming left V 1 base short and J 0 bases short, with 6 bases between. From germline, CDR1 is KGHSH and CDR2 LQKENI. CDR3 sequence: CASSPRRVNTEAFF. CDR3 nucleotides: TGTGCCAGCTCACCACGTCGTGTGAACACTGAAGCTTTCTTT.

V is TRBV27 and J is TRBJ1-4; 7 bases match TRBD1. V trimming: 0 bases; J trimming: 5 bases; junction bases outside the gene matches: 3. Germline V gene sequence: CDR1 MNHEY, CDR2 SMNVEV (reference sequence). This CDR3 spans 15 amino acids. The CDR3 reads CASSLSIQGNEKLFF. In DNA, the CDR3 is TGTGCCAGCAGTTTATCGATACAGGGGAATGAAAAACTGTTTTTT.

The V call is TRBV28, the J call TRBJ2-2, with 9 bases identical to TRBD1. With V trimmed by 7 bases and J by 4 bases, 4 bases remained unmatched. There are 14 residues in the CDR3. The germline V gene encodes CDR1 MDHEN and CDR2 SYDVKM. Written as DNA, the CDR3 is TGTGCCAGCATCCTACAGGGGGCCACCGGGGAGCTGTTTTTT. This gives the protein CASILQGATGELFF. The full variable domain, rest sourced from reference TRBV28 and TRBJ2-2, is DVKVTQSSRYLVKRTGEKVFLECVQDMDHENMFWYRQDPGLGLRLIYFSYDVKMKEKGDIPEGYSVSREKKERFSLILESASTNQTSMYLCASILQGATGELFFGEGSRLTVL.

This clone was detected a few times. The J gene is TRBJ1-2, the V gene TRBV18; TRBD1 aligns across 7 bases. J was trimmed by 0 bases and V by 8 bases; bases with no gene match: 3. The CDR3 is 13 residues long. In germline, CDR1 is KGHSH, CDR2 LQKENI. The chain's CDR3 is CASHRGSNYGYTF. In DNA, the CDR3 is TGTGCCAGCCACAGGGGCTCTAACTATGGCTACACCTTC.

The rearrangement uses TRBV29-1 and TRBJ2-7; 7 bases align to TRBD1. The V gene's germline CDR1 is SQVTM and CDR2 ANQGSEA. The CDR3 spans 14 residues. Trimming removed 6 bases from V and 0 bases from J; junction bases left unmatched: 8. The CDR3: CSVRPGDSSYEQYF. In nucleotides, the CDR3 is TGCAGCGTAAGACCCGGGGACAGCTCCTACGAGCAGTACTTC.

The rearrangement links TRBV4-1 to TRBJ2-6; 8 nucleotides align to TRBD1. Trimming at V came to 1 base and at J to 2 bases, leaving 10 bases not matched to a gene. This CDR3 is built from 19 residues. Germline CDR1 is MGHRA and CDR2 is YSYEKL. CDR3 bases: TGCGCCAGCAGCCAAGCCGGTCGGCAGGGGGCGGCTGGGGCCAACGTCCTGACTTTC. Protein sequence: CASSQAGRQGAAGANVLTF.

This rearrangement joins TRBV10-2 to TRBJ2-3; 10 bases match TRBD2. With 3 bases clipped from V and 2 bases from J, the junction kept 8 bases outside the gene matches. Germline lookup yields CDR1 WSHSY and CDR2 SAAADI. The CDR3 runs 17 residues. The CDR3 DNA sequence: TGCGCCAGCAGTGACTCACATAGCGGGGGGATCACAGATACGCAGTATTTT. Its translation is CASSDSHSGGITDTQYF.

V gene TRBV6-1 combines with J gene TRBJ1-2, with a tentative D call TRBD1 (6 bases). This CDR3 spans 15 amino acids. Trimming took off 6 bases at V and 6 bases at J, with 20 bases between the two ends. The germline gives CDR1 MNHNS, CDR2 SASEGT. CDR3 loop: CASRETLSGVDGYTF. The CDR3 region has the DNA TGTGCCAGCAGGGAAACCCTCTCAGGGGTTGATGGCTACACCTTC.

The chain combines TRBV7-6 with TRBJ1-4; no firm D call. CDR3 size: 13 residues. Germline lookup yields CDR1 SGHVS and CDR2 FNYEAQ. With 2 bases removed from V and 3 bases from J, the gap between germline ends came to 4 bases. The DNA of the CDR3 is TGTGCCAGCAGCTTACAAGCTAATGAAAAACTGTTTTTT. This codes for CASSLQANEKLFF.

This rearrangement joins TRBV4-1 to TRBJ2-1; 11 positions agree with TRBD2. Per germline, CDR1 MGHRA and CDR2 YSYEKL. Trimming took 3 bases from V and 9 from J; bases not matched to a gene: 7. CDR3 length: 15 residues. CDR3 in amino acids: CASSHGSGGAFEQFF. CDR3 nucleotide sequence: TGCGCCAGCAGCCATGGTAGCGGGGGGGCTTTTGAGCAGTTCTTC.

The chain employs TRBV6-6 and TRBJ2-7; D may be TRBD2 (5 bases). Trimming removed 0 bases from V and 3 bases from J, with 12 bases in between. This CDR3 contains 15 residues. Germline V gene lookup returns CDR1 MNHNY and CDR2 SVGAGI (reference sequence). The CDR3 loop reads CASSYSFAGSYEQYF. Written as DNA, the CDR3 is TGTGCCAGCAGTTACTCGTTTGCTGGGAGCTACGAGCAGTACTTC.

This chain links TRBV19 with TRBJ1-2, with 9 nucleotides matching TRBD1. Trimming removed 6 bases from V and 2 bases from J; junction bases left unmatched: 10. There are 16 residues in the CDR3. Germline lookup yields CDR1 LNHDA and CDR2 SQIVND (reference sequence). The CDR3 nucleotides read TGTGCCAGTAGCCACGGAAGGACAGGGGCCAACTATGGCTACACCTTC. It specifies CASSHGRTGANYGYTF. The complete variable domain, with remaining parts taken from reference TRBV19 and TRBJ1-2, reads DGGITQSPKYLFRKEGQNVTLSCEQNLNHDAMYWYRQDPGQGLRLIYYSQIVNDFQKGDIAEGYSVSREKKESFPLTVTSAQKNPTAFYLCASSHGRTGANYGYTFGSGTRLTVV.

This sequence joins TRBV10-3 and TRBJ2-1; D gene uncertain. From germline, CDR1 is ENHRY and CDR2 SYGVKD. The length of the CDR3 is 15 residues. Trimming stripped 7 bases from V and 8 bases from J, with 21 bases between. The chain's CDR3 is CAITDRAAGVDEQFF. Here the CDR3 DNA reads TGTGCCATCACCGACCGGGCAGCTGGGGTCGATGAGCAGTTCTTC.

The chain recombines TRBV7-9 with TRBJ2-6; no clear D gene. CDR1 and CDR2 from the germline V gene are SEHNR and FQNEAQ (reference sequence). V was pared by 4 bases and J by 0 bases, with 7 bases between. There are 15 residues in the CDR3. CDR3 amino acids: CASSSGYSGANVLTF. As DNA, the CDR3 is TGTGCCAGCAGCTCCGGGTACTCTGGGGCCAACGTCCTGACTTTC.

The chain couples TRBV18 to TRBJ2-3; 7 bases fit TRBD1. The germline gives CDR1 KGHSH, CDR2 LQKENI. There are 14 residues in the CDR3. The trim removed 4 bases at V and 1 base at J, leaving 2 bases unmatched. CDR3 in DNA: TGTGCCAGCTCACGCGGACAGGGCACAGATACGCAGTATTTT. It codes for CASSRGQGTDTQYF.

The chain joins TRBV5-4 to TRBJ2-7; tentatively, D is TRBD2 (6 bases). This CDR3 has 15 residues. Per germline, CDR1 SGHNT and CDR2 YYREEE (reference sequence). Trimming removed 2 bases at V and 0 bases at J, with 12 bases between. CDR3 amino acids: CASSLKRANSYEQYF. The DNA of the CDR3 is TGTGCCAGCAGCTTAAAGCGGGCCAACTCCTACGAGCAGTACTTC.

This chain joins TRBV7-9 and TRBJ2-5; TRBD2 agrees at 9 bases. Losses at the gene ends were 4 bases for V and 1 base for J; bases not matched to a gene: 10. Looked up from germline, CDR1 is SEHNR and CDR2 is FQNEAQ (reference sequence). The CDR3 runs 17 residues. DNA of the CDR3: TGTGCCAGCAGCTCAAGAGCGGCGGGGGGGCGCCAAGAGACCCAGTACTTC. Translated, it gives CASSSRAAGGRQETQYF.